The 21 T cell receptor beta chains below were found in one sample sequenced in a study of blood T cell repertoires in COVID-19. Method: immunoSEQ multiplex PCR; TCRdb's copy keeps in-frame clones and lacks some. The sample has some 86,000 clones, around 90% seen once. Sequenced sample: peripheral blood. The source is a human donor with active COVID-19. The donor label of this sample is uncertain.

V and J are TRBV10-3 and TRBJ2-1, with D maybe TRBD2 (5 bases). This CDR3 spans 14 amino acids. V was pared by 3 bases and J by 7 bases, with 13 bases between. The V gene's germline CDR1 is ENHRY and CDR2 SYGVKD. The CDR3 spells CAISEEGPRNEQFF. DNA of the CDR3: TGTGCCATCAGTGAAGAGGGCCCGAGGAATGAGCAGTTCTTC.

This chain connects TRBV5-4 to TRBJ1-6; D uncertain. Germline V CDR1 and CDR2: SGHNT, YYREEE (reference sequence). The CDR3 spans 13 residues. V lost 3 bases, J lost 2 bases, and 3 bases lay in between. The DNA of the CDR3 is TGTGCCAGCAGCTCAGCCTATAATTCACCCCTCCACTTT. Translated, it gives CASSSAYNSPLHF.

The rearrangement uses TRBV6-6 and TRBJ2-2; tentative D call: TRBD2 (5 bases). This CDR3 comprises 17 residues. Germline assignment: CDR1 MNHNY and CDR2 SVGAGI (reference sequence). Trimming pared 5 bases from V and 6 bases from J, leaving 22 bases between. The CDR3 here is CASSPRGARRTPGELFF. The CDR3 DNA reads TGTGCCAGCAGTCCCCGGGGAGCACGACGAACACCCGGGGAGCTGTTTTTT.

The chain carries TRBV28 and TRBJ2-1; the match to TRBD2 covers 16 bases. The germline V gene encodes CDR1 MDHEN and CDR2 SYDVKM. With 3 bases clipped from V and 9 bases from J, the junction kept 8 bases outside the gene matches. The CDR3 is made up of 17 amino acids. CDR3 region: CASSFAGTSGGAGEQFF. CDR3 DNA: TGTGCCAGCAGTTTCGCCGGGACTAGCGGGGGGGCGGGTGAGCAGTTCTTC. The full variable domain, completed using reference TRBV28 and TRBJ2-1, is DVKVTQSSRYLVKRTGEKVFLECVQDMDHENMFWYRQDPGLGLRLIYFSYDVKMKEKGDIPEGYSVSREKKERFSLILESASTNQTSMYLCASSFAGTSGGAGEQFFGPGTRLTVL.

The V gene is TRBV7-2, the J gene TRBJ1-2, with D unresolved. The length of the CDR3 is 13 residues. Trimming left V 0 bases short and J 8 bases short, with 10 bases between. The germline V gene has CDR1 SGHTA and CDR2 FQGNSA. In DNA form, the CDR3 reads TGTGCCAGCAGCTTAGCAGCGGGGAGGGGCTACACCTTC. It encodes CASSLAAGRGYTF.

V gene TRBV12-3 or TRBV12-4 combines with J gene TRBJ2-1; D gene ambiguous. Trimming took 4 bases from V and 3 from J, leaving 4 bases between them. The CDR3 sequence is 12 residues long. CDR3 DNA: TGTGCCAGCAGTTCCCTCTACAATGAGCAGTTCTTC. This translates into CASSSLYNEQFF.

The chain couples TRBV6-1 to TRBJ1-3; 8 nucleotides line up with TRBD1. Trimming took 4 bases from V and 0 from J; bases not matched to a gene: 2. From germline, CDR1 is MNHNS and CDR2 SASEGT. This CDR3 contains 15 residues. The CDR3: CASSAGQGSGNTIYF. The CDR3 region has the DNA TGTGCCAGCAGTGCCGGACAGGGCTCTGGAAACACCATATATTTT.

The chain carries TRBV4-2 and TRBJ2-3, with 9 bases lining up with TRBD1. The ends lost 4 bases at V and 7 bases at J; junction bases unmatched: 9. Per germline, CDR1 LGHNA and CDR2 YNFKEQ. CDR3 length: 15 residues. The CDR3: CASSPRQGVGNTQYF. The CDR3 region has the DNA TGTGCCAGCAGCCCCCGACAGGGGGTGGGAAATACGCAGTATTTT.

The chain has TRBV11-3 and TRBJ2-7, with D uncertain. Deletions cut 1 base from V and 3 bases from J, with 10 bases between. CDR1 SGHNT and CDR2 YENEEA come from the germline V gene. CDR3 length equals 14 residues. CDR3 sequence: CASSLGRANYEQYF. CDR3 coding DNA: TGTGCCAGCAGCTTAGGAAGAGCTAACTACGAGCAGTACTTC.

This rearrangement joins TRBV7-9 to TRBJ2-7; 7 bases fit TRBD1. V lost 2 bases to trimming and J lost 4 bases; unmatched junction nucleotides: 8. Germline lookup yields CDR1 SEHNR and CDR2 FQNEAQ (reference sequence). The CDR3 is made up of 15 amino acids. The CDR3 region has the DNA TGTGCCAGCAGCTTACAGAAGGCAGGGGGTTACGAGCAGTACTTC. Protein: CASSLQKAGGYEQYF.

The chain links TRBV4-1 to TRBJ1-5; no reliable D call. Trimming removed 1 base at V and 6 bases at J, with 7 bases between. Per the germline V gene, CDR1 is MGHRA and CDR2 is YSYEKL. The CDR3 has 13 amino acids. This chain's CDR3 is CASSQGMFQPQHF. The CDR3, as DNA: TGCGCCAGCAGCCAAGGTATGTTTCAGCCCCAGCATTTT.

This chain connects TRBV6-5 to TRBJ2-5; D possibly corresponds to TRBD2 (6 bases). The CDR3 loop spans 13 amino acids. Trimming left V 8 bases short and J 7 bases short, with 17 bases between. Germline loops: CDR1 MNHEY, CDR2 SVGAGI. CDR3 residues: CASLGGAEGTQYF. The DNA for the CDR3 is TGTGCCAGCCTCGGGGGTGCCGAGGGGACCCAGTACTTC.

CDR3 bases: TGTGCCAGCAGCTCCAGGACTATCTTTTACGGTAATACGCAGTATTTT. This sequence encodes CASSSRTIFYGNTQYF. The chain carries TRBV3-1 (or the pseudogene TRBV3-2) and TRBJ2-3; possible D gene TRBD2, 6 bases. Trimming took 5 bases from V and 7 from J, leaving 22 bases between them. This CDR3 spans 16 amino acids. In germline, CDR1 is LGHDT, CDR2 YNNKEL (reference sequence).

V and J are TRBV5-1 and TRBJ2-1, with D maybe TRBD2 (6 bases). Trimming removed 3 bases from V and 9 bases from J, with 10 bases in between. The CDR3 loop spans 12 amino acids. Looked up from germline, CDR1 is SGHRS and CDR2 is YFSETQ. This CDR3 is CASSSGLAEQFF. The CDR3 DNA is TGCGCCAGCAGCTCGGGACTCGCTGAGCAGTTCTTC. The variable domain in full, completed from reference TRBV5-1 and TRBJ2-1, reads KAGVTQTPRYLIKTRGQQVTLSCSPISGHRSVSWYQQTPGQGLQFLFEYFSETQRNKGNFPGRFSGRQFSNSRSEMNVSTLELGDSALYLCASSSGLAEQFFGPGTRLTVL.

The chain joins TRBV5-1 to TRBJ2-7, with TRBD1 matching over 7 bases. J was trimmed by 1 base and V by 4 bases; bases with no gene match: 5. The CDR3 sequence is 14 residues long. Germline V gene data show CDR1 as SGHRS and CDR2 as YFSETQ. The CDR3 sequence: CASSAGTASYEQYF. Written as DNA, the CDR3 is TGCGCCAGCAGCGCCGGGACAGCATCCTACGAGCAGTACTTC.

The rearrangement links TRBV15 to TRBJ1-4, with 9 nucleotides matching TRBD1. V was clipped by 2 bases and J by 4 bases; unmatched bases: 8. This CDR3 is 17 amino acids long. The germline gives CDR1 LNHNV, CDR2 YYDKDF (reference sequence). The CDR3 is CATSRLIPGQGNEKLFF. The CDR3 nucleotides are TGTGCCACCAGCAGATTGATCCCGGGACAGGGTAATGAAAAACTGTTTTTT.

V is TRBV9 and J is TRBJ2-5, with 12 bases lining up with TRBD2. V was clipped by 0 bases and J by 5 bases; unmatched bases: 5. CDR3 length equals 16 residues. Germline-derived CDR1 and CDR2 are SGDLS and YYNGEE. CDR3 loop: CASSVGLAGGVETQYF. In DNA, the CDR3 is TGTGCCAGCAGCGTAGGGCTAGCGGGGGGGGTGGAGACCCAGTACTTC.

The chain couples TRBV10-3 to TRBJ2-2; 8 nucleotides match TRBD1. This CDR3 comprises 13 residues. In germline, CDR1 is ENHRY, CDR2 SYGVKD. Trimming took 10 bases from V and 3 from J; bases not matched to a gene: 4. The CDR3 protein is CATYRGDTGELFF. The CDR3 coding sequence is TGTGCCACTTACAGGGGGGACACCGGGGAGCTGTTTTTT.

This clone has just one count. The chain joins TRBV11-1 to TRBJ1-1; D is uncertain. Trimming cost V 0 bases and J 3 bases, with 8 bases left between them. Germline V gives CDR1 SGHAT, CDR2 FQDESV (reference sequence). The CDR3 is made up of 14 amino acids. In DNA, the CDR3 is TGTGCCAGCAGCTTAGCGAATCCGGACACTGAAGCTTTCTTT. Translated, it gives CASSLANPDTEAFF.

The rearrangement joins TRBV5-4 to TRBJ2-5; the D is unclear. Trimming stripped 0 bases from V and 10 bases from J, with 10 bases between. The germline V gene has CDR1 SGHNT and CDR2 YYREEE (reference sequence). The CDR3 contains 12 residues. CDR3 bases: TGTGCCAGCAGCTTGGATCAAGGAGACCAGTACTTC. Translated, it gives CASSLDQGDQYF.

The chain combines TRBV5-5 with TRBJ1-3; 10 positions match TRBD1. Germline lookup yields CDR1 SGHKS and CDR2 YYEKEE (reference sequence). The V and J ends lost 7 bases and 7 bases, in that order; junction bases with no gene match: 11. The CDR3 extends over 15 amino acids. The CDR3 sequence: CASGHDRTGGNTIYF. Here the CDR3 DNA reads TGTGCCAGCGGACATGACAGGACAGGGGGGAACACCATATATTTT.